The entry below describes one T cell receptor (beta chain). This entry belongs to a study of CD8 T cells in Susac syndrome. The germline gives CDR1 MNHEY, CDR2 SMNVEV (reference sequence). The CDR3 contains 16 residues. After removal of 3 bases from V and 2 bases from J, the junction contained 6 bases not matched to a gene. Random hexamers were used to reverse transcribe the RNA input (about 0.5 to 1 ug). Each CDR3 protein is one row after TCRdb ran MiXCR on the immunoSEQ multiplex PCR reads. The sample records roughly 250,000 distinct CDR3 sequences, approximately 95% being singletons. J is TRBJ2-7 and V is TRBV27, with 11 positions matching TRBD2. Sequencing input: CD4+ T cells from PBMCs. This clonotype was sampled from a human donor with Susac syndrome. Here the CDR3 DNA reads TGTGCCAGCAGTTTGGCGACTAGCGGGGTACCCTACGAGCAGTACTTC. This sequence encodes CASSLATSGVPYEQYF.